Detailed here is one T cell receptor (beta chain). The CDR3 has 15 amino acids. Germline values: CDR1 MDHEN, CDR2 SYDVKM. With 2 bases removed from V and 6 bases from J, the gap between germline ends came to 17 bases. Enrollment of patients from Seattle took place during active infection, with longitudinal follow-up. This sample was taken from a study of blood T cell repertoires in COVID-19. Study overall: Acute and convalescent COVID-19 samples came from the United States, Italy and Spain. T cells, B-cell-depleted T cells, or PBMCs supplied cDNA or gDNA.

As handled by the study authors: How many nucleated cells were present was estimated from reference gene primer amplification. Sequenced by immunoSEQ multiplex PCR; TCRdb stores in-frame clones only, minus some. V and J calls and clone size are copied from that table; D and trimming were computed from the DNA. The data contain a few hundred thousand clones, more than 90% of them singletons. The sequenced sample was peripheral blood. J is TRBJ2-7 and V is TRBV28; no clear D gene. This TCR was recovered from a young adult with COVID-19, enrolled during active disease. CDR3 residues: CASSLDSTGSGEQYF. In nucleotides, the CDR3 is TGTGCCAGCAGTTTAGACTCGACCGGGTCCGGCGAGCAGTACTTC.